The 9 T cell receptor beta chains below were found in one sample sequenced in a study of T cell responses to AZD1222 COVID-19 vaccine. The assay was immunoSEQ multiplex PCR, and TCRdb's table has in-frame clones only and misses some. The sample carries roughly 150,000 clones, over 90% recorded once. The sequences come from peripheral blood, collected on day 0 of AZD1222 vaccination. These receptor sequences come from an adult in good health.

The CDR3: CASSNSGSLYEQYF. CDR3 in DNA: TGTGCCAGTAGTAACAGCGGGAGTCTTTACGAGCAGTACTTC. V and J are TRBV19 and TRBJ2-7, with 8 positions matching TRBD2. The length of the CDR3 is 14 residues. The V segment lost 4 bases and the J segment 4 bases; nucleotides outside the gene matches: 6. Germline V CDR1 and CDR2: LNHDA, SQIVND (reference sequence).

The chain couples TRBV7-9 to TRBJ1-4; D ambiguous. Germline V gene sequence: CDR1 SEHNR, CDR2 FQNEAQ (reference sequence). Trimming pared 6 bases from V and 4 bases from J, leaving 12 bases between. The CDR3 consists of 14 residues. CDR3 nucleotides: TGTGCCAGCAGTCCTACGGGCCGTAATGAAAAACTGTTTTTT. Translation: CASSPTGRNEKLFF.

The J gene is TRBJ1-5, the V gene TRBV28; no reliable D call. Germline lookup yields CDR1 MDHEN and CDR2 SYDVKM. The V end was cut by 5 bases, the J end by 1 base, with 12 bases between. The CDR3 spans 15 residues. The CDR3 is CASSPVPGSNQPQHF. The CDR3 DNA reads TGTGCCAGCAGTCCAGTACCGGGGAGCAATCAGCCCCAGCATTTT.

This chain connects TRBV7-8 to TRBJ1-2; no definite D call. The CDR3 has 16 amino acids. Per germline, CDR1 SGHVS and CDR2 FQNEAQ. V was pared by 1 base and J by 1 base, with 13 bases between. CDR3: CASSLVGPDFNYGYTF. As DNA, the CDR3 is TGTGCCAGCAGCTTAGTCGGGCCGGATTTTAACTATGGCTACACCTTC.

This clone was seen only a few times. J is TRBJ2-3 and V is TRBV20-1, with 10 bases that match TRBD2. The CDR3 consists of 15 residues. Germline V CDR1 and CDR2: DFQATT, SNEGSKA (reference sequence). The ends lost 3 bases at V and 6 bases at J; junction bases unmatched: 9. CDR3 sequence: CSASDASGSLDTQYF. In DNA, the CDR3 is TGCAGTGCTAGTGACGCTAGCGGGAGCCTGGATACGCAGTATTTT.

The chain combines TRBV9 with TRBJ1-2; D unclear. The germline V and J ends were trimmed by 4 bases and 6 bases, with 13 bases remaining between them. This CDR3 contains 13 residues. Looked up from germline, CDR1 is SGDLS and CDR2 is YYNGEE. The CDR3 DNA reads as TGTGCCAGCAGCCCTGGTCTTAGGGATGGCTACACCTTC. It encodes CASSPGLRDGYTF. Full variable domain (remainder filled in from reference TRBV9 and TRBJ1-2): DSGVTQTPKHLITATGQRVTLRCSPRSGDLSVYWYQQSLDQGLQFLIQYYNGEERAKGNILERFSAQQFPDLHSELNLSSLELGDSALYFCASSPGLRDGYTFGSGTRLTVV.

The V call is TRBV10-1, the J call TRBJ1-4; D is unclear. CDR1 WNHNN and CDR2 SYGVQD come from the germline V gene (reference sequence). Trimming removed 6 bases at V and 3 bases at J, with 8 bases between. The CDR3 sequence is 13 residues long. The CDR3: CASRPQANEKLFF. CDR3 DNA: TGCGCCAGCAGACCTCAAGCTAATGAAAAACTGTTTTTT.

The table lists this clone with a few counts. This chain connects TRBV11-3 to TRBJ2-1; D perhaps matches TRBD1 (6 bases). V gave up 7 bases and J gave up 0 bases, with 13 bases separating them. Germline CDR1 is SGHNT and CDR2 is YENEEA. The CDR3 has 15 residues. CDR3 bases: TGTGCCAGCACCCTGGACAGCAGCTCCTACAATGAGCAGTTCTTC. Amino acids: CASTLDSSSYNEQFF.

The gene calls are TRBV28 and TRBJ1-1, with no clear D. V lost 3 bases, J lost 4 bases, and 12 bases lay in between. The CDR3 extends over 14 amino acids. From germline, CDR1 is MDHEN and CDR2 SYDVKM. The CDR3: CASSLGGYRTEAFF. The DNA for the CDR3 is TGTGCCAGCAGTTTGGGAGGGTATCGCACTGAAGCTTTCTTT.